The sequence of this TCR beta chain was determined in a study of graft-versus-host responses after intestinal transplantation. The wider study: Recipients across the board were started on anti-thymocyte globulin induction, then kept on tacrolimus and steroids for two to four years.

Germline assignment: CDR1 MNHNY and CDR2 SVGAGI (reference sequence). This CDR3 has 14 amino acids. V gave up 7 bases and J gave up 8 bases; unmatched junction bases: 5. Sequencing used immunoSEQ multiplex PCR; TCRdb keeps in-frame clones, though not all of them. The sample records about 86,000 clones, roughly 90% being singletons. In this sample, this clone turned up a few times. Its specificity is not known. Sequencing used unstimulated CD4+ T cells sorted from spleen or lymph node cells, obtained before transplant. The rearrangement uses TRBV6-6 and TRBJ2-1, with 13 bases that match TRBD2. This receptor was obtained from a human donor who was the organ donor for an intestinal transplant. DNA for the CDR3: TGTGCCAGCATGTCGGGACTAGCGGGATATGAGCAGTTCTTC. It yields the protein CASMSGLAGYEQFF.